This entry describes one T cell receptor beta chain. The data were taken from a study of shared clonotypes between healthy human individuals. Naive CD8 populations comprised CD45RO-negative cells positively selected for CCR7, excluding terminally differentiated effector memory CD45RA+ cells. Some clones are missing from TCRdb's copy, which holds only in-frame ones; the method was immunoSEQ multiplex PCR. The sample holds 2 million or so clones; about 95% are singletons and the top ten take roughly 1%. The CDR3 spans 11 residues. Looked up from germline, CDR1 is SQVTM and CDR2 is ANQGSEA. V was trimmed by 4 bases and J by 11 bases, leaving 14 bases between them.

The sequencing sample was made of naive CD8+ T cells sorted from blood. This rearrangement joins TRBV29-1 to TRBJ2-5; D possibly uses TRBD1 or TRBD2 (5 bases each). This receptor was identified in a man younger than 35 in good health. CDR3 sequence (DNA): TGCAGCGTTGGGGACGGCTTCAAGCAGTACTTC. Amino acids: CSVGDGFKQYF.